What follows are 27 T cell receptor beta chains derived from one specimen sequenced in a study of blood T cell repertoires in COVID-19. TCRdb's table, derived via immunoSEQ multiplex PCR, lists solely in-frame clones and lacks some. The repertoire consists of over 150,000 clones, with 90% occurring once and the leading ten covering approximately 0.56%. The sequencing sample was made of peripheral blood. The receptors were sampled from a man aged 50 to 60 with acute or convalescent COVID-19.

V gene TRBV2 combines with J gene TRBJ1-5, with D uncertain. This CDR3 is built from 14 residues. Germline CDR1 and CDR2: SNHLY and FYNNEI. Between the trimmed V and J ends, which lost 3 bases and 0 bases, there was a span of 6 bases. CDR3 loop: CASSDLLSNQPQHF. The DNA for the CDR3 is TGTGCCAGCAGTGATTTACTTAGCAATCAGCCCCAGCATTTT.

The CDR3, as DNA: TGTGCCAGCAGCCAAAATACAGGGGGCGGGGAGCTGTTTTTT. This codes for CASSQNTGGGELFF. The V gene is TRBV3-1 (or the pseudogene TRBV3-2), the J gene TRBJ2-2; 8 bases line up with TRBD1. V lost 2 bases, J lost 7 bases, and 3 bases stayed unmatched. This CDR3 is 14 amino acids long. CDR1 and CDR2 from the germline V gene are LGHDT and YNNKEL (reference sequence).

The CDR3: CASSLQAGGFETDTQYF. In DNA form, the CDR3 reads TGTGCCAGCAGCCTACAAGCGGGGGGATTTGAAACAGATACGCAGTATTTT. The V gene is TRBV7-9, the J gene TRBJ2-3; 9 bases line up with TRBD2. The CDR3 extends over 17 amino acids. The V and J ends lost 5 bases and 3 bases, in that order; junction bases with no gene match: 12. Germline V gene lookup returns CDR1 SEHNR and CDR2 FQNEAQ (reference sequence).

The gene calls are TRBV18 and TRBJ2-2; D ambiguous. Trimming cost V 2 bases and J 2 bases, with 6 bases left between them. CDR3 length equals 14 residues. The germline CDR1 and CDR2 sequences are KGHSH and LQKENI. CDR3 in DNA: TGTGCCAGCTCACCAGGGCATAACACCGGGGAGCTGTTTTTT. It translates to CASSPGHNTGELFF.

CDR3: CAWSEGQGNTIYF. CDR3 DNA: TGTGCCTGGAGTGAAGGACAGGGAAACACCATATATTTT. The chain uses TRBV30 and TRBJ1-3; tentatively, D is TRBD1 (6 bases). CDR3 size: 13 residues. V lost 1 base, J lost 4 bases, and 8 bases lay in between. Germline V gene data show CDR1 as GTSNPN and CDR2 as SVGIG (reference sequence).

The J gene is TRBJ2-7, the V gene TRBV6-5; 7 bases match TRBD1. J lost 2 bases, V lost 3 bases, and 7 bases had no gene match. CDR1 is MNHEY, CDR2 SVGAGI, per germline. The CDR3 loop spans 15 amino acids. For the CDR3, the DNA is TGTGCCAGCAGTTATAACCCAGGGGGAGCCTACGAGCAGTACTTC. Translated: CASSYNPGGAYEQYF.

Here the CDR3 reads CASSYSAGSSYNEQFF. The CDR3 nucleotides read TGTGCCAGCAGTTACTCGGCGGGAAGCTCCTACAATGAGCAGTTCTTC. The genes are TRBV6-2 or TRBV6-3 and TRBJ2-1, with D perhaps TRBD2 (6 bases). CDR3 length: 16 residues. Germline CDR1 and CDR2: MNHEY and SVGEGT. Trimming removed 0 bases at V and 0 bases at J, with 9 bases between.

The rearrangement uses TRBV7-6 and TRBJ1-1, with D uncertain. Germline CDR1 SGHVS, CDR2 FNYEAQ. With 1 base removed from V and 0 bases from J, the gap between germline ends came to 9 bases. CDR3 length: 15 residues. The CDR3 coding sequence is TGTGCCAGCAGCTTAGAGGCGGGCATGAACACTGAAGCTTTCTTT. Protein product: CASSLEAGMNTEAFF. Combining the CDR3 with reference TRBV7-6 and TRBJ1-1 gives the whole variable domain GAGVSQSPRYKVTKRGQDVALRCDPISGHVSLYWYRQALGQGPEFLTYFNYEAQQDKSGLPNDRFSAERPEGSISTLTIQRTEQRDSAMYRCASSLEAGMNTEAFFGQGTRLTVV.

This clone was seen more than once but under ten times. The rearrangement joins TRBV28 to TRBJ2-7; TRBD2 aligns across 7 bases. In germline, CDR1 is MDHEN, CDR2 SYDVKM. V gave up 8 bases and J gave up 0 bases; unmatched junction bases: 7. The CDR3 has 14 amino acids. CDR3 protein: CASSHSGGSYEQYV. The CDR3 DNA sequence: TGTGCCAGCTCCCACTCGGGGGGCTCCTACGAGCAGTACGTC.

The rearrangement links TRBV7-9 to TRBJ1-2; TRBD1 aligns across 7 bases. V gave up 0 bases and J gave up 6 bases; unmatched junction bases: 4. CDR1 and CDR2 (germline): SEHNR, FQNEAQ (reference sequence). This CDR3 region has 14 residues. The CDR3: CASSLAGGNNGYTF. Written as DNA, the CDR3 is TGTGCCAGCAGCTTAGCAGGGGGCAATAATGGCTACACCTTC.

The chain links TRBV11-3 to TRBJ2-7; 8 nucleotides line up with TRBD1. Germline V gene sequence: CDR1 SGHNT, CDR2 YENEEA. V lost 5 bases to trimming and J lost 1 base; unmatched junction nucleotides: 7. The length of the CDR3 is 15 residues. CDR3 in amino acids: CASSTARDRSYEQYF. For the CDR3, the DNA is TGTGCCAGCAGCACCGCCCGGGACAGGTCCTACGAGCAGTACTTC.

The chain recombines TRBV5-1 with TRBJ1-2; 8 bases line up with TRBD1. The CDR3 sequence is 14 residues long. With 0 bases clipped from V and 2 bases from J, the junction kept 0 bases outside the gene matches. Germline CDR1 reads SGHRS; CDR2 reads YFSETQ. The CDR3 protein is CASSLGTGNYGYTF. The DNA of the CDR3 is TGCGCCAGCAGCTTGGGGACAGGGAACTATGGCTACACCTTC.

The chain is built from TRBV28 and TRBJ1-5; D is perhaps TRBD1 (5 bases). This CDR3 is built from 14 residues. Looked up from germline, CDR1 is MDHEN and CDR2 is SYDVKM. Trimming took off 7 bases at V and 5 bases at J, with 15 bases between the two ends. This CDR3 reads CASILRGNYQPQHF. The DNA for the CDR3 is TGTGCCAGCATCCTGCGGGGCAACTATCAGCCCCAGCATTTT.

This clone was observed once. The rearrangement links TRBV9 to TRBJ1-2, with a possible D match to TRBD1 (6 bases). The V end lost 4 bases, the J end lost 4 bases, and 14 bases lay between the germline ends. CDR3 length: 14 residues. Germline V gene data show CDR1 as SGDLS and CDR2 as YYNGEE. The CDR3 reads CASSFGTSSYGYTF. The CDR3 DNA sequence: TGTGCCAGCAGCTTTGGGACATCCAGCTATGGCTACACCTTC.

The chain joins TRBV27 to TRBJ2-7; weak D call: TRBD1 (6 bases). The CDR3 runs to 14 residues. Germline lookup yields CDR1 MNHEY and CDR2 SMNVEV (reference sequence). The germline V and J ends were trimmed by 7 bases and 4 bases, with 17 bases remaining between them. DNA for the CDR3: TGTGCCAGCATTGGGGGCGAGGAGACTTACGAGCAGTACGTC. Translated, it gives CASIGGEETYEQYV.

The chain is built from TRBV28 and TRBJ2-3, with D perhaps TRBD2 (7 bases). Germline CDR1 is MDHEN and CDR2 is SYDVKM. The CDR3 has 14 amino acids. V was clipped by 6 bases and J by 5 bases, with 15 bases between them. The chain's CDR3 is CASSPAGAGDTQYF. The DNA for the CDR3 is TGTGCCAGCAGCCCTGCGGGGGCAGGAGATACGCAGTATTTT.

This chain joins TRBV28 and TRBJ2-5, with D possibly being TRBD2 (6 bases). The CDR3 is 13 amino acids. The germline V gene has CDR1 MDHEN and CDR2 SYDVKM. The V end was cut by 2 bases, the J end by 5 bases, with 9 bases between. The CDR3 sequence: CASSLIRGETQYF. CDR3 bases: TGTGCCAGCAGTTTAATCCGGGGGGAGACCCAGTACTTC. Full variable domain (missing parts from reference TRBV28 and TRBJ2-5): DVKVTQSSRYLVKRTGEKVFLECVQDMDHENMFWYRQDPGLGLRLIYFSYDVKMKEKGDIPEGYSVSREKKERFSLILESASTNQTSMYLCASSLIRGETQYFGPGTRLLVL.

This clone has just a few counts. This chain links TRBV10-3 with TRBJ1-5; D is unclear. V gave up 5 bases and J gave up 7 bases, with 15 bases separating them. Germline V gene lookup returns CDR1 ENHRY and CDR2 SYGVKD. The CDR3 has 14 amino acids. The CDR3 is CAISSGGHRQPQHF. The CDR3 DNA sequence: TGTGCCATCAGTTCGGGAGGGCATAGGCAGCCCCAGCATTTT.

The chain has TRBV11-2 and TRBJ2-5, with D possibly being TRBD1 (5 bases). Germline CDR1 reads SGHAT; CDR2 reads FQNNGV. The germline V and J ends were trimmed by 5 bases and 5 bases, with 15 bases remaining between them. CDR3 length: 14 amino acids. The DNA for the CDR3 is TGTGCCAGCAGCCCGACAGTTCCGGAGGAGACCCAGTACTTC. This gives the protein CASSPTVPEETQYF.

The chain couples TRBV7-6 to TRBJ1-3; 8 bases match TRBD1. From germline, CDR1 is SGHVS and CDR2 FNYEAQ. V shed 5 bases and J 5 bases; nucleotides not matched to a gene: 14. The CDR3 spans 17 residues. The CDR3 is CASSPGQVMLNRNTIYF. The DNA for the CDR3 is TGTGCCAGCAGCCCGGGACAGGTGATGCTTAATCGAAACACCATATATTTT.

The V and J genes are TRBV4-3 and TRBJ1-1; 11 bases are a match to TRBD1. After removal of 4 bases from V and 4 bases from J, the junction contained 2 bases not matched to a gene. This CDR3 is built from 14 residues. Germline V gene lookup returns CDR1 LGHNA and CDR2 YSLEER. The CDR3 here is CASSLGTGGTEAFF. For the CDR3, the DNA is TGCGCCAGCAGCCTCGGGACAGGGGGCACTGAAGCTTTCTTT.

The CDR3 sequence: CASSLGLPNNEQFF. CDR3 in DNA: TGTGCCAGCAGCTTGGGACTGCCAAACAATGAGCAGTTCTTC. The chain is built from TRBV11-1 and TRBJ2-1; D may be TRBD2 (6 bases). CDR1 SGHAT and CDR2 FQDESV come from the germline V gene (reference sequence). The CDR3 extends over 14 amino acids. The V end was cut by 3 bases, the J end by 5 bases, with 11 bases between.

This rearrangement joins TRBV15 to TRBJ2-3, with TRBD2 identical over 12 bases. Germline loops: CDR1 LNHNV, CDR2 YYDKDF (reference sequence). Trimming took 4 bases from V and 4 from J; bases not matched to a gene: 9. The CDR3 spans 17 residues. Here the CDR3 reads CATSTGLAGLGSDTQYF. Here the CDR3 DNA reads TGTGCCACCAGCACAGGACTAGCGGGACTGGGGTCAGATACGCAGTATTTT.

The rearrangement links TRBV18 to TRBJ2-1, with 7 bases lining up with TRBD1. This CDR3 has 14 amino acids. V gave up 2 bases and J gave up 7 bases; unmatched junction bases: 5. The germline V gene encodes CDR1 KGHSH and CDR2 LQKENI. CDR3 residues: CASSPSDRINEQFF. CDR3 bases: TGTGCCAGCTCACCATCGGACAGGATAAATGAGCAGTTCTTC.

This clone has a single count. The chain recombines TRBV4-2 with TRBJ2-3, with a tentative D call TRBD2 (6 bases). V shed 1 base and J shed 6 bases, with 11 bases lying between them. The length of the CDR3 is 14 residues. Germline V gene data show CDR1 as LGHNA and CDR2 as YNFKEQ. CDR3 region: CASSQAPGRDTQYF. As DNA, the CDR3 is TGTGCCAGCAGCCAAGCCCCGGGGAGGGATACGCAGTATTTT.

This sequence joins TRBV27 and TRBJ1-6; D is undetermined. The CDR3 spans 16 residues. Trimming took off 2 bases at V and 7 bases at J, with 15 bases between the two ends. Germline V lookup: CDR1 MNHEY, CDR2 SMNVEV (reference sequence). CDR3 loop: CASSLGWVARNSPLHF. Here the CDR3 DNA reads TGTGCCAGCAGTTTAGGGTGGGTGGCGCGGAATTCACCCCTCCACTTT.

The chain uses TRBV12-3 or TRBV12-4 and TRBJ1-2, with 10 bases matching TRBD1. CDR3 length: 13 residues. After removal of 5 bases from V and 5 bases from J, the junction contained 2 bases not matched to a gene. CDR3 in DNA: TGTGCCAGCAGTGCGGGACAGGGGTATGGCTACACCTTC. Amino acids: CASSAGQGYGYTF.